The 13 T cell receptor beta chains reported below all come from one sample, sequenced in a study of cytomegalovirus exposure and HLA in healthy donors. The PCR contained 60 Vbeta and 13 Jbeta primers. Only in-frame clones appear in the TCRdb table, and some are missing; sequencing was by immunoSEQ multiplex PCR. The sample carries under 200,000 clones, 75% to 90% recorded once. Source material: PBMCs. The receptors were sampled from a male donor in good health and CMV-seropositive.

J is TRBJ2-5 and V is TRBV9; TRBD2 aligns across 7 bases. This CDR3 is 15 amino acids long. Germline V lookup: CDR1 SGDLS, CDR2 YYNGEE. V gave up 6 bases and J gave up 0 bases; unmatched junction bases: 8. CDR3 amino acids: CASTKGGTNQETQYF. The DNA of the CDR3 is TGTGCCAGCACTAAAGGCGGGACTAACCAAGAGACCCAGTACTTC.

This clone was seen a handful of times. The V call is TRBV6-5, the J call TRBJ2-3; D may be TRBD2 (6 bases). Germline V CDR1 and CDR2: MNHEY, SVGAGI. Trimming left V 0 bases short and J 8 bases short, with 6 bases between. The CDR3 sequence is 12 residues long. CDR3 sequence: CASSYSGGTQYF. In DNA, the CDR3 is TGTGCCAGCAGTTACTCGGGGGGTACGCAGTATTTT.

This clone was seen once. V and J are TRBV13 and TRBJ2-1; 13 bases agree with TRBD2. Germline loops: CDR1 PRHDT, CDR2 FYEKMQ (reference sequence). The trim removed 4 bases at V and 8 bases at J, leaving 5 bases unmatched. The CDR3 loop spans 15 amino acids. The CDR3 sequence: CASSWTSGSGDEQFF. The CDR3 nucleotides are TGTGCCAGCAGCTGGACTAGCGGGAGTGGGGATGAGCAGTTCTTC.

This clone was picked up a small number of times. The J gene is TRBJ1-1, the V gene TRBV5-1; D is possibly TRBD1 (5 bases). The V end lost 3 bases, the J end lost 6 bases, and 15 bases lay between the germline ends. Germline lookup yields CDR1 SGHRS and CDR2 YFSETQ. This CDR3 region has 14 residues. CDR3 bases: TGCGCCAGCAGCTCCTCCGGGGGGTTGGCTGAAGCTTTCTTT. Translated: CASSSSGGLAEAFF. Variable domain in full (rest from reference TRBV5-1 and TRBJ1-1): KAGVTQTPRYLIKTRGQQVTLSCSPISGHRSVSWYQQTPGQGLQFLFEYFSETQRNKGNFPGRFSGRQFSNSRSEMNVSTLELGDSALYLCASSSSGGLAEAFFGQGTRLTVV.

The V and J genes are TRBV15 and TRBJ2-3, with D uncertain. The CDR3 length is 15 residues. The V end was cut by 1 base, the J end by 4 bases, with 12 bases between. The germline gives CDR1 LNHNV, CDR2 YYDKDF (reference sequence). The CDR3 sequence is CATSRVSGRSDTQYF. DNA of the CDR3: TGTGCCACCAGCAGAGTGTCTGGCAGATCAGATACGCAGTATTTT.

This chain connects TRBV9 to TRBJ2-2; 10 nucleotides agree with TRBD1. Losses at the gene ends were 2 bases for V and 4 bases for J; bases not matched to a gene: 8. Germline V gene data show CDR1 as SGDLS and CDR2 as YYNGEE. This CDR3 is 17 amino acids long. The CDR3 spells CASSVTGTGVPTGELFF. The CDR3 DNA reads as TGTGCCAGCAGCGTCACCGGGACAGGGGTCCCCACCGGGGAGCTGTTTTTT.

This clone was seen once. The CDR3 DNA follows: TGTGCCTGGAGTCCGGACAGAAATCAGCCCCAGCATTTT. Translated: CAWSPDRNQPQHF. V gene TRBV30 combines with J gene TRBJ1-5, with D perhaps matching TRBD1 (6 bases). The V and J ends lost 2 bases and 4 bases respectively, with 9 bases between them. This CDR3 comprises 13 residues. The germline V gene has CDR1 GTSNPN and CDR2 SVGIG (reference sequence). Full variable domain (remainder filled in from reference TRBV30 and TRBJ1-5): SQTIHQWPATLVQPVGSPLSLECTVEGTSNPNLYWYRQAAGRGLQLLFYSVGIGQISSEVPQNLSASRPQDRQFILSSKKLLLSDSGFYLCAWSPDRNQPQHFGDGTRLSIL.

This clone was found a few times. The chain couples TRBV2 to TRBJ2-3, with 7 positions matching TRBD2. Germline trimming cut 4 bases from V and 0 bases from J; bases unmatched to any gene: 1. Germline CDR1 is SNHLY and CDR2 is FYNNEI. The CDR3 loop spans 14 amino acids. The CDR3 DNA reads as TGTGCCAGCAGTGGGGAGGGAAGCACAGATACGCAGTATTTT. It yields the protein CASSGEGSTDTQYF. Together with reference TRBV2 and TRBJ2-3, the CDR3 gives the full variable domain: EPEVTQTPSHQVTQMGQEVILRCVPISNHLYFYWYRQILGQKVEFLVSFYNNEISEKSEIFDDQFSVERPDGSNFTLKIRSTKLEDSAMYFCASSGEGSTDTQYFGPGTRLTVL.

V is TRBV6-6 and J is TRBJ2-7, with 7 bases matching TRBD1. CDR1 is MNHNY and CDR2 is SVGAGI in the germline V gene (reference sequence). CDR3 length: 15 residues. The V gene end was trimmed by 6 bases and the J gene end by 0 bases; junction bases not matched to a gene: 8. As DNA, the CDR3 is TGTGCCAGCAGCAGGGGACAGCGGAACTCCTACGAGCAGTACTTC. As protein: CASSRGQRNSYEQYF.

This clone was found a few times. V and J are TRBV5-1 and TRBJ1-1; the D gene is possibly TRBD1 (6 bases). Trimming left V 0 bases short and J 2 bases short, with 8 bases between. This CDR3 spans 14 amino acids. Germline lookup yields CDR1 SGHRS and CDR2 YFSETQ. The CDR3 DNA reads TGCGCCAGCAGCTTGGGGGGGGGCAACACTGAAGCTTTCTTT. This codes for CASSLGGGNTEAFF.

This chain links TRBV7-9 with TRBJ1-2; D is perhaps TRBD1 (5 bases). Trimming shortened V by 3 bases and J by 0 bases, and 8 bases separated the two germline ends. This CDR3 contains 14 residues. The germline V gene has CDR1 SEHNR and CDR2 FQNEAQ (reference sequence). CDR3 loop: CASSFGHSNYGYTF. CDR3 sequence (DNA): TGTGCCAGCAGCTTCGGACACTCTAACTATGGCTACACCTTC.

The chain recombines TRBV28 with TRBJ2-7, with 9 bases that match TRBD2. The CDR3 extends over 13 amino acids. The germline CDR1 and CDR2 sequences are MDHEN and SYDVKM. Unmatched junction bases numbered 3, after V lost 7 bases and J lost 2 bases. CDR3 coding DNA: TGTGCCAGCACTGGACTAGCGACCTACGAGCAGTACTTC. Its translation: CASTGLATYEQYF.

The chain links TRBV5-1 to TRBJ1-3, with TRBD1 matching over 7 bases. CDR3 length: 14 amino acids. The V gene's germline CDR1 is SGHRS and CDR2 YFSETQ. V dropped 6 bases and J dropped 4; count of bases not matched to a gene: 7. The CDR3 bases are TGCGCCAGCACACTCGGGACAGTCGGAAACACCATATATTTT. This gives the protein CASTLGTVGNTIYF.